This section outlines one T cell receptor beta chain sequence together with its context. Its antigen is unknown. The entry originates in a study of a mutant IDH1 vaccine in newly diagnosed glioma. Study as a whole: Of treated patients, approximately 62% were men and roughly 38% women, averaging around 40 years. Former treatment meant radiotherapy, temozolomide, or both; the majority had gotten both. Study observations and caveats: Pseudoprogression seemed unrelated to changes in top peripheral T cell clonotypes. Vaccine-induced responses were seen in 85% to 95% of patients, spanning several MHC alleles.

Germline CDR1 and CDR2: SGHKS and YYEKEE (reference sequence). The ends were cut back, 2 bases at V and 2 bases at J, with 4 bases in the middle. The CDR3 spans 13 residues. Assay used: immunoSEQ multiplex PCR; TCRdb lists only in-frame clones, some missing. The sample includes 100,000 to 150,000 clones, about 82% of them seen just once. Specified time point: week 11, during vaccination. Every single dose of the vaccine, 300 ug of mutant IDH1 20-mer peptide, came with topical imiquimod. The V and J genes are TRBV5-5 and TRBJ2-2; D is unclear. This sequence was found in a man aged 40-49 years with glioma. Sequenced material: PBMCs, taken from a glioma patient whose treatment included an IDH1 peptide vaccine. CDR3 in DNA: TGTGCCAGCAGCTTTGGAAACACCGGGGAGCTGTTTTTT. Translation gives CASSFGNTGELFF.